The 3 T cell receptor beta chains reported below all come from one sample, sequenced in a study of blood T cells in healthy people across ages. A sample-barcoded 5' primer and a J-beta primer mix were used in a second PCR of roughly 7 to 12 cycles. TCRdb re-derived calls from the 5' RACE reads in MiXCR, one entry per CDR3 protein. Here the sample spans hundreds of thousands of distinct CDR3 sequences, 49% being singletons. The specimen sequenced was blood. The receptors derive from a woman aged 55-70 years in good health.

This clonotype was found a few times. CDR3: CATSRGDRAEKLFF. In nucleotides, the CDR3 is TGTGCCACCAGCAGAGGGGACAGGGCAGAAAAACTGTTTTTT. This chain uses TRBV15 with TRBJ1-4, with 9 positions matching TRBD1. V gave up 1 base and J gave up 8 bases; unmatched junction bases: 2. The CDR3 has 14 residues. Germline V CDR1 and CDR2: LNHNV, YYDKDF (reference sequence).

The J gene is TRBJ2-7, the V gene TRBV6-2 or TRBV6-3, with 8 positions matching TRBD2. This CDR3 comprises 16 residues. Germline trimming cut 3 bases from V and 0 bases from J; bases unmatched to any gene: 7. Germline V lookup: CDR1 MNHEY, CDR2 SVGEGT. As DNA, the CDR3 is TGTGCCAGCAGTTATTTGCCTAGCGGGTACTCCTACGAGCAGTACTTC. This codes for CASSYLPSGYSYEQYF.

V and J are TRBV7-3 and TRBJ2-1; TRBD2 matches at 13 bases. In germline, CDR1 is SGHTA, CDR2 FQGTGA. V shed 4 bases, J shed 7 bases, and the junction held 7 bases outside the gene matches. This CDR3 has 16 amino acids. CDR3 sequence reads: CASSSPGLAGLNEQFF. Written as DNA, the CDR3 is TGTGCCAGCAGCTCACCGGGACTAGCGGGATTAAATGAGCAGTTCTTC.